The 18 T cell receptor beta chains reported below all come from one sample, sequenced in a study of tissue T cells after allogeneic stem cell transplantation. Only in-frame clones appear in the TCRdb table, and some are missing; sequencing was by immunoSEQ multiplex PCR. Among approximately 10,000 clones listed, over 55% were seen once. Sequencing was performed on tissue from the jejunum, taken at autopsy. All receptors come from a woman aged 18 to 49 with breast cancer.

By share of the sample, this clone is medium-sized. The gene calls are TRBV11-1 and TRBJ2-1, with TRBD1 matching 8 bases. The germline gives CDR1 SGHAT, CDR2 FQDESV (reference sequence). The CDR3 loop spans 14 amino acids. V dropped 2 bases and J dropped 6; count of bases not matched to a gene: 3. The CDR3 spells CASSLPGQGNEQFF. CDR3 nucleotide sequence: TGTGCCAGCAGCTTACCCGGACAGGGCAATGAGCAGTTCTTC.

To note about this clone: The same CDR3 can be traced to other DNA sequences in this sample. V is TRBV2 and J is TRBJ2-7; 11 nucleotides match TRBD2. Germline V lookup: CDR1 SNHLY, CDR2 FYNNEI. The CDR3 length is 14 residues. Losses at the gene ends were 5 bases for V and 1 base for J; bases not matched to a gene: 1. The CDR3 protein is CASSRTSGSYEQYF. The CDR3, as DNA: TGTGCCAGCAGTAGGACTAGCGGGTCCTACGAGCAGTACTTC.

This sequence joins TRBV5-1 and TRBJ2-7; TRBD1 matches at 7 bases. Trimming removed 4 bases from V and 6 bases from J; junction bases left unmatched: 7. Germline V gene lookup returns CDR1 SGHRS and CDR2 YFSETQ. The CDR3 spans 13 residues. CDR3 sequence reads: CASSPRDSAEQYF. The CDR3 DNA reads TGCGCCAGCAGCCCACGGGACAGTGCCGAGCAGTACTTC.

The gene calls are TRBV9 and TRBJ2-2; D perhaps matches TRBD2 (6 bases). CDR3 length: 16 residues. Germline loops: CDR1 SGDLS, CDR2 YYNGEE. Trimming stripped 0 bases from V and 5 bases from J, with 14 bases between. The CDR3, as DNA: TGTGCCAGCAGCGTAGGTCCCTGGGCGGGGACCGGGGAGCTGTTTTTT. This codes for CASSVGPWAGTGELFF. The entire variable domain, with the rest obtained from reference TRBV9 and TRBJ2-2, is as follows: DSGVTQTPKHLITATGQRVTLRCSPRSGDLSVYWYQQSLDQGLQFLIQYYNGEERAKGNILERFSAQQFPDLHSELNLSSLELGDSALYFCASSVGPWAGTGELFFGEGSRLTVL.

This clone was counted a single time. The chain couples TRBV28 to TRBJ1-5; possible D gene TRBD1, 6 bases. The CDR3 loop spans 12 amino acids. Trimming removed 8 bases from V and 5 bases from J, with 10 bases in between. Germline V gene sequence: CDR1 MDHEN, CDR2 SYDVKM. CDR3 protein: CASGTTDQPQHF. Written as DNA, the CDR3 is TGTGCCAGCGGGACAACCGATCAGCCCCAGCATTTT.

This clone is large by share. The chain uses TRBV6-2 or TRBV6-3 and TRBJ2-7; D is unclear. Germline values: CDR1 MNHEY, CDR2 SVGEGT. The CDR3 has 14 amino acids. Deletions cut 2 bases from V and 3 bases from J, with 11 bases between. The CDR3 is CASSYVGGHYEQYF. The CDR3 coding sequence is TGTGCCAGCAGTTACGTAGGCGGTCACTACGAGCAGTACTTC.

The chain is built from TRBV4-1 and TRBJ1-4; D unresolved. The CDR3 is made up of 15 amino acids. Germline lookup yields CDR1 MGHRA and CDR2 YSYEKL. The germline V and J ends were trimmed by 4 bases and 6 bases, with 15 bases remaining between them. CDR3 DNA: TGCGCCAGCAGCCCCCGGGGAGGATACTATGAAAAACTGTTTTTT. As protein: CASSPRGGYYEKLFF.

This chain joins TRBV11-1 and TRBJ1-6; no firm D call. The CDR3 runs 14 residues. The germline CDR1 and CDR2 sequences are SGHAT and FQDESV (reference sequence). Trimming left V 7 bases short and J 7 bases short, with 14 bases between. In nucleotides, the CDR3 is TGTGCCAGCACCCGGGGAACGGACAATTCACCCCTCCACTTT. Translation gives CASTRGTDNSPLHF.

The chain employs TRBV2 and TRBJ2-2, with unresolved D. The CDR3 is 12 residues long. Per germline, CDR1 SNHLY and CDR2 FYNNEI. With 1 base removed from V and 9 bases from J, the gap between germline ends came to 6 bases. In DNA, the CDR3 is TGTGCCAGCAGTGAAGGCGCCCGGGAGCTGTTTTTT. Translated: CASSEGARELFF. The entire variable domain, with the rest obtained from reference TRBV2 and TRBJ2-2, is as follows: EPEVTQTPSHQVTQMGQEVILRCVPISNHLYFYWYRQILGQKVEFLVSFYNNEISEKSEIFDDQFSVERPDGSNFTLKIRSTKLEDSAMYFCASSEGARELFFGEGSRLTVL.

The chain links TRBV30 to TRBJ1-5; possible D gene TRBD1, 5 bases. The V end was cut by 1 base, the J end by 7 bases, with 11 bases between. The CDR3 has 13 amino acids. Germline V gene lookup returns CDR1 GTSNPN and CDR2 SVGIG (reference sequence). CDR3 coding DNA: TGTGCCTGGAGTGCACTGGGGGAGCAGCCCCAGCATTTT. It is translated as CAWSALGEQPQHF.

The CDR3 DNA follows: TGTGCCAGCAGCCAACCGGGACGGATCTACAATGAGCAGTTCTTC. Amino acids: CASSQPGRIYNEQFF. The chain is built from TRBV14 and TRBJ2-1, with D perhaps assigned TRBD1 or TRBD2 (5 bases each). V dropped 2 bases and J dropped 3 bases, with 11 bases sitting between them. Germline V gives CDR1 SGHDN, CDR2 FVKESK. The length of the CDR3 is 15 residues.

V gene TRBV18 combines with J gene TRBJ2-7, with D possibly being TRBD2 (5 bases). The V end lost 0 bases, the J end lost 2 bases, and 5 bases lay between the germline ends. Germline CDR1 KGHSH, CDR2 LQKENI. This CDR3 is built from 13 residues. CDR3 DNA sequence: TGTGCCAGCTCACCACCGGGAGCCTACGAGCAGTACTTC. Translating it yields CASSPPGAYEQYF.

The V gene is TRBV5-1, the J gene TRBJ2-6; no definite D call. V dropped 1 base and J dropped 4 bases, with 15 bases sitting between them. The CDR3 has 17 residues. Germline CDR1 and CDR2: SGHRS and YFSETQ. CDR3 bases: TGCGCCAGCAGCTTGAGAGGTATGGGGTACGGGGCCAACGTCCTGACTTTC. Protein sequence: CASSLRGMGYGANVLTF.

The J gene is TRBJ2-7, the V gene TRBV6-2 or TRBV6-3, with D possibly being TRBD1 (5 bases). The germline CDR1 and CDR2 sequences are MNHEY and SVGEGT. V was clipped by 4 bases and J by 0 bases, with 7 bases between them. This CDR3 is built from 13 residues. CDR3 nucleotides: TGTGCCAGCAGTTTCACAGGCTCCTACGAGCAGTACTTC. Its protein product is CASSFTGSYEQYF.

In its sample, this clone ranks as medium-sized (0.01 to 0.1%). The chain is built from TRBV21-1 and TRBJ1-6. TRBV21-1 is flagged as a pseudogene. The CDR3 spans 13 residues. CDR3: CARAGSLNSPLHF. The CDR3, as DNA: TGTGCCCGGGCGGGGTCGCTTAATTCACCCCTCCACTTT.

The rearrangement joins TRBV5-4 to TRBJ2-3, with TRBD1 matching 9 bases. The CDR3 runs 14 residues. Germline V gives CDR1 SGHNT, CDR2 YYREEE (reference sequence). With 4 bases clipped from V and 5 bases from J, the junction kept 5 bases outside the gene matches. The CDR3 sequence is CASSADRGRDTQYF. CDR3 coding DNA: TGTGCCAGCAGCGCGGACAGGGGCCGAGATACGCAGTATTTT.

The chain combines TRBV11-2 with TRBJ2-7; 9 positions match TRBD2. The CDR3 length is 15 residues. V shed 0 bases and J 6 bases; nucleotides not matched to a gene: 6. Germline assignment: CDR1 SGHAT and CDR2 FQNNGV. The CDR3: CASSLDIAGDGEQYF. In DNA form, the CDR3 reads TGTGCCAGCAGCTTAGATATAGCGGGGGATGGCGAGCAGTACTTC.

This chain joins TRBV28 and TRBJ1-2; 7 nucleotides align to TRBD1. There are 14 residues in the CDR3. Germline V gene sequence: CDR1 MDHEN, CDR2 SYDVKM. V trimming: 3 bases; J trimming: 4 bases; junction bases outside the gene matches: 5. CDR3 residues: CASSFLGQVYGYTF. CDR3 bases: TGTGCCAGCAGTTTTCTCGGACAGGTCTATGGCTACACCTTC.